The clone carrying this T cell receptor (beta chain) has just a few counts. The antigen is not known. The sample comes from a study of response to subunit inactivated influenza vaccine. Findings of the study overall: The authors put forward the suggestion that each seasonal influenza vaccination may bring in only a limited number of new T cells.

The trim removed 6 bases at V and 5 bases at J, leaving 4 bases unmatched. Germline lookup yields CDR1 KGHDR and CDR2 SFDVKD. The CDR3 is 13 residues long. TCRdb analysed the RT-PCR reads with MiXCR anew, one entry per CDR3 protein. The table includes more than 600,000 distinct CDR3 sequences, less than 20% detected once. V and J are TRBV24-1 and TRBJ2-5; 8 bases line up with TRBD1. This sample comprised PBMCs from blood, obtained 4 to 6 days after vaccination. This TCR was recovered from a man aged 50 to 59 who received an inactivated influenza vaccine. The CDR3 region is CATSQGAWETQYF. The CDR3 DNA is TGTGCCACCAGTCAGGGGGCCTGGGAGACCCAGTACTTC.